This T cell receptor (beta chain) was identified during a study of T cell responses to AZD1222 COVID-19 vaccine. Study outcomes and limitations: The CD4 TCRs associated with vaccination extended across spike and predominated at 160-218 and 743-854.

Clones were read by immunoSEQ multiplex PCR, and TCRdb kept only the in-frame ones, dropping some. In the table there are about 79,000 clones, over 75% of which are singletons. With 6 bases clipped from V and 5 bases from J, the junction kept 9 bases outside the gene matches. This CDR3 spans 15 amino acids. The germline V gene has CDR1 LNHDA and CDR2 SQIVND (reference sequence). Comment on this clone: Its antigen is still unknown.

This clonotype originated in an adult in good health. This chain connects TRBV19 to TRBJ2-2; 7 bases are a match to TRBD1. The specimen comprised peripheral blood, sampled on day 0 of AZD1222 vaccination. DNA for the CDR3: TGTGCCAGTAGGAAGACAGGGACAAAAACCGGGGAGCTGTTTTTT. Translating it yields CASRKTGTKTGELFF. Using reference TRBV19 and TRBJ2-2 for the parts outside the CDR3, the full variable domain is DGGITQSPKYLFRKEGQNVTLSCEQNLNHDAMYWYRQDPGQGLRLIYYSQIVNDFQKGDIAEGYSVSREKKESFPLTVTSAQKNPTAFYLCASRKTGTKTGELFFGEGSRLTVL.